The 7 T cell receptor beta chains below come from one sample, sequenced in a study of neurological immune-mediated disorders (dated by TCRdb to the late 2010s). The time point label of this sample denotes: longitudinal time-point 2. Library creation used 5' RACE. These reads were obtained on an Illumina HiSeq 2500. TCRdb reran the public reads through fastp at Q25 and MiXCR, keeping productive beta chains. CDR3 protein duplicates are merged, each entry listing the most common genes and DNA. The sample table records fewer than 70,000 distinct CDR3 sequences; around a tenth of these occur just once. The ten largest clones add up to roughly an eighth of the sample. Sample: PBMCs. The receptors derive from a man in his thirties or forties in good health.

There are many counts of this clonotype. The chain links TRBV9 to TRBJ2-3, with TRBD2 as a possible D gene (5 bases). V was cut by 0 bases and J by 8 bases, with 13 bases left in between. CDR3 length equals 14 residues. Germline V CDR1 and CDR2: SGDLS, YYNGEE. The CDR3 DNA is TGTGCCAGCAGCGTAGAAGGCTCACTAGGTACGCAGTATTTT. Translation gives CASSVEGSLGTQYF.

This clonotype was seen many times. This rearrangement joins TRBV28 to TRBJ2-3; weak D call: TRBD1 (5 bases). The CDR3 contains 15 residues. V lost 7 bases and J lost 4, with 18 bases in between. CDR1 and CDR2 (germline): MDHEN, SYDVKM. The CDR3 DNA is TGTGCCAGCAAAATGGGGCAGTTCGGGCCAGATACGCAGTATTTT. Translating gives CASKMGQFGPDTQYF.

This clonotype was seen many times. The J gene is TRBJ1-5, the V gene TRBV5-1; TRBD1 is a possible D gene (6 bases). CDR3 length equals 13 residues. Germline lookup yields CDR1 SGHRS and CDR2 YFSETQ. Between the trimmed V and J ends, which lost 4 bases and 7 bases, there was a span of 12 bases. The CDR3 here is CASSLQGRQPQHF. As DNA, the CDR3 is TGCGCCAGCAGCCTACAGGGACGGCAGCCCCAGCATTTT. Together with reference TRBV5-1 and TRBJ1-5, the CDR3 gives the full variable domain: KAGVTQTPRYLIKTRGQQVTLSCSPISGHRSVSWYQQTPGQGLQFLFEYFSETQRNKGNFPGRFSGRQFSNSRSEMNVSTLELGDSALYLCASSLQGRQPQHFGDGTRLSIL.

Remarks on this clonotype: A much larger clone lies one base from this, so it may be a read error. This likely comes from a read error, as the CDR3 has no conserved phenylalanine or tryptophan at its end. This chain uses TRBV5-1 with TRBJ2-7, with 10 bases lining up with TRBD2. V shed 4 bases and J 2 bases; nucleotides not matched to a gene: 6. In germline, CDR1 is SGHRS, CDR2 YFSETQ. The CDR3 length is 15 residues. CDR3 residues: CASSTLAGVAYEQYL. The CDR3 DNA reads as TGCGCCAGCAGCACGCTAGCGGGAGTAGCCTACGAGCAGTACTTA.

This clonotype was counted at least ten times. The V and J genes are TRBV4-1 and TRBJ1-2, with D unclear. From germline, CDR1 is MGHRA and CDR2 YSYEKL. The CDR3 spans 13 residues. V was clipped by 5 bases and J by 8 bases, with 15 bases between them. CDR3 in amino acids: CASSNWEGKGYTF. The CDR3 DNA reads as TGCGCCAGCAGCAATTGGGAAGGGAAGGGCTACACCTTC.

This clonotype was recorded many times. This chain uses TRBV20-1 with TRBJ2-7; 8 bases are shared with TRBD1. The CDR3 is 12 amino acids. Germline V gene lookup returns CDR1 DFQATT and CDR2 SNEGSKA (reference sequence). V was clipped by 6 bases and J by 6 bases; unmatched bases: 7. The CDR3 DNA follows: TGCAGTGCCGGACAGGGAAATGTCGAGCAGTACTTC. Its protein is CSAGQGNVEQYF.

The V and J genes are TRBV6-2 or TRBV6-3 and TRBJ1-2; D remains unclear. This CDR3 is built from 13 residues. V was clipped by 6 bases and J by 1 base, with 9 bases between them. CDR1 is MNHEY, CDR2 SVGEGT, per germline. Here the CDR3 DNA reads TGTGCCAGCAGATTCGGCAGTAACTATGGCTACACCTTC. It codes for CASRFGSNYGYTF.